These 27 T cell receptor beta chains were sequenced from one sample in a study of blood T cells in healthy people across ages (dated by TCRdb to the mid-2010s). Library construction relied on 5' RACE. The listed sequencing device is Illumina HiSeq 2500. A second roughly 7 to 11 cycle PCR used a sample-barcoded 5' primer and a J-beta primer mix. The raw public reads went through TCRdb reprocessing: fastp at Q25, MiXCR clone calling, in-frame beta chains kept. Records with the same CDR3 protein are collapsed into one entry carrying the most frequent genes and DNA. Here the sample has about 1,600,000 distinct CDR3 sequences; approximately 42% occur a single time. 7.9% of the sample comes from the top ten. The sample was blood. These receptors were collected from a woman aged 18-30 years in good health.

The chain joins TRBV4-1 to TRBJ2-7; D assignment may be TRBD1 or TRBD2 (5 bases each). CDR1 is MGHRA, CDR2 YSYEKL, per germline. CDR3 size: 16 residues. The ends were cut back, 4 bases at V and 1 base at J, with 17 bases in the middle. CDR3 protein: CASSPWVGPKSYEQYF. The CDR3 DNA reads as TGCGCCAGCAGCCCATGGGTGGGACCTAAATCCTACGAGCAGTACTTC.

Ten or more counts support this clonotype. V usage is TRBV5-5 and J usage is TRBJ1-5; 10 positions match TRBD1. CDR1 and CDR2 (germline): SGHKS, YYEKEE (reference sequence). Unmatched junction bases numbered 15, after V lost 3 bases and J lost 0 bases. CDR3 length equals 20 residues. CDR3 protein: CASSSSRDRGWVHSNQPQHF. The CDR3 DNA is TGTGCCAGCAGCTCGTCCCGGGACAGGGGTTGGGTTCATAGCAATCAGCCCCAGCATTTT.

This clonotype was seen a handful of times. V usage is TRBV7-2 and J usage is TRBJ2-1; 7 nucleotides line up with TRBD1. V was clipped by 7 bases and J by 3 bases; unmatched bases: 12. This CDR3 region has 16 residues. Germline CDR1 reads SGHTA; CDR2 reads FQGNSA. CDR3 protein: CASNNLLGQVYNEQFF. In DNA, the CDR3 is TGTGCCAGCAACAATCTACTCGGACAGGTCTACAATGAGCAGTTCTTC.

This clonotype was seen at least ten times. The V call is TRBV7-2, the J call TRBJ2-5; D unresolved. The germline V gene encodes CDR1 SGHTA and CDR2 FQGNSA. Trimming removed 2 bases at V and 5 bases at J, with 12 bases between. The CDR3 sequence is 14 residues long. The DNA of the CDR3 is TGTGCCAGCAGCTTAAATATCTATGCGGAGACCCAGTACTTC. Amino acids: CASSLNIYAETQYF.

This chain uses TRBV12-3 or TRBV12-4 with TRBJ2-7; 7 bases match TRBD1. V shed 5 bases, J shed 7 bases, and the junction held 11 bases outside the gene matches. CDR3 length: 14 residues. The DNA of the CDR3 is TGTGCCAGCAGTGTAGTTGGACAGGCTAGGGAGCAGTACTTC. Translated: CASSVVGQAREQYF.

This chain connects TRBV20-1 to TRBJ2-4; D gene ambiguous. The CDR3 runs to 16 residues. V was trimmed by 0 bases and J by 0 bases, leaving 12 bases between them. Germline V lookup: CDR1 DFQATT, CDR2 SNEGSKA (reference sequence). This CDR3 reads CSARDRALLAKNIQYF. CDR3 coding DNA: TGCAGTGCTAGAGATCGGGCACTGCTAGCCAAAAACATTCAGTACTTC.

CDR3 residues: CAWRDIYTDTQYF. CDR3 coding DNA: TGTGCCTGGAGGGACATATACACAGATACGCAGTATTTT. This sequence joins TRBV30 and TRBJ2-3; D might be TRBD1 (5 bases). Between the trimmed V and J ends, which lost 3 bases and 2 bases, there was a span of 9 bases. Germline lookup yields CDR1 GTSNPN and CDR2 SVGIG (reference sequence). The CDR3 has 13 amino acids. The complete variable domain, with remaining parts taken from reference TRBV30 and TRBJ2-3, reads SQTIHQWPATLVQPVGSPLSLECTVEGTSNPNLYWYRQAAGRGLQLLFYSVGIGQISSEVPQNLSASRPQDRQFILSSKKLLLSDSGFYLCAWRDIYTDTQYFGPGTRLTVL.

The genes are TRBV5-1 and TRBJ2-1; tentative D call: TRBD2 (7 bases). Germline CDR1 reads SGHRS; CDR2 reads YFSETQ. The V end was cut by 1 base, the J end by 6 bases, with 17 bases between. The CDR3 covers 16 residues. CDR3 residues: CASSLTTSRGANEQFF. CDR3 coding DNA: TGCGCCAGCAGCTTGACCACTAGCCGGGGGGCCAATGAGCAGTTCTTC.

This clonotype was detected many times. The chain is built from TRBV6-2 or TRBV6-3 and TRBJ2-3; D is perhaps TRBD1 or TRBD2 (5 bases each). V dropped 2 bases and J dropped 3 bases, with 9 bases sitting between them. The CDR3 loop spans 14 amino acids. CDR1 and CDR2 (germline): MNHEY, SVGEGT. The CDR3 loop is CASSYGGRTDTQYF. The CDR3 nucleotides read TGTGCCAGCAGTTACGGGGGTAGGACAGATACGCAGTATTTT.

V and J are TRBV27 and TRBJ2-7; 7 bases fit TRBD1. CDR3 length equals 14 residues. Per the germline V gene, CDR1 is MNHEY and CDR2 is SMNVEV (reference sequence). Unmatched junction bases numbered 3, after V lost 1 base and J lost 3 bases. The CDR3: CASSLWQGVYEQYF. DNA for the CDR3: TGTGCCAGCAGTTTATGGCAGGGGGTCTACGAGCAGTACTTC.

This clonotype was detected only once. Germline and junction disagree at one end, which may indicate a read error. The CDR3 spells CASSLAPILQGNEQFF. The CDR3 DNA reads as TGTGCCAGTAGCTTAGCGCCCATACTACAGGGCAATGAGCAGTTCTTC. The chain joins TRBV7-2 to TRBJ2-1; maybe TRBD1 (6 bases). The germline V gene encodes CDR1 SGHTA and CDR2 FQGNSA. The CDR3 extends over 16 amino acids.

This clonotype has only a few counts. The chain joins TRBV7-2 to TRBJ2-1, with 10 bases aligning to TRBD2. With 6 bases clipped from V and 7 bases from J, the junction kept 3 bases outside the gene matches. The CDR3 is 13 residues long. Per germline, CDR1 SGHTA and CDR2 FQGNSA. CDR3 in amino acids: CASSRSGGNEQFF. CDR3 nucleotides: TGTGCCAGCAGTCGTAGCGGGGGGAATGAGCAGTTCTTC.

This rearrangement joins TRBV4-1 to TRBJ2-1; D not certain. Matching the DNA end better, TRBJ2-7 makes the J call doubtful. The germline CDR1 and CDR2 sequences are MGHRA and YSYEKL. This CDR3 is 15 amino acids long. CDR3 residues: CASSQFGSTYNEQYF. CDR3 bases: TGCGCCAGCAGCCAATTCGGATCTACCTACAATGAGCAGTACTTC.

Remarks on this clonotype: At one end the junction does not follow the germline gene, possibly because of a read error. The chain joins TRBV7-2 to TRBJ2-2, with D perhaps TRBD2 (5 bases). Germline values: CDR1 SGHTA, CDR2 FQGNSA. The CDR3 totals 15 residues. The CDR3 DNA is TGTGCCAGCAGCTATAGTCGTCCTCTTTCCGGGGAACTGTTTTTT. This sequence encodes CASSYSRPLSGELFF.

The rearrangement links TRBV12-3 or TRBV12-4 to TRBJ2-1, with D perhaps TRBD1 or TRBD2 (5 bases each). The CDR3 consists of 13 residues. Trimming stripped 4 bases from V and 10 bases from J, with 14 bases between. The CDR3 nucleotides are TGTGCCAGCAGTTCCGGGACCCCAGGGGAGCAGTTCTTC. Protein sequence: CASSSGTPGEQFF.

This clonotype was counted between two and nine times. This chain connects TRBV13 to TRBJ2-3, with 11 bases fitting TRBD2. The CDR3 covers 16 residues. With V trimmed by 4 bases and J by 6 bases, 9 bases remained unmatched. Germline CDR1 is PRHDT and CDR2 is FYEKMQ (reference sequence). The CDR3 loop reads CASSYSGWTSGDTQYF. Written as DNA, the CDR3 is TGTGCCAGCAGCTACTCTGGCTGGACTAGCGGGGATACGCAGTATTTT.

This clonotype has only one observation. This sequence joins TRBV7-9 and TRBJ1-2; 9 nucleotides match TRBD1. J lost 4 bases, V lost 5 bases, and 11 bases had no gene match. Germline V gene lookup returns CDR1 SEHNR and CDR2 FQNEAQ (reference sequence). This CDR3 region has 16 residues. CDR3 nucleotide sequence: TGTGCCAGCAGCAAACAGGGACAGGGAAACCCCTATGGCTACACCTTC. Translation: CASSKQGQGNPYGYTF.

This clonotype was counted between two and nine times. V and J are TRBV6-5 and TRBJ2-2, with D unresolved. Trimming stripped 0 bases from V and 2 bases from J, with 10 bases between. CDR3 length equals 16 residues. The germline gives CDR1 MNHEY, CDR2 SVGAGI. The CDR3 DNA follows: TGTGCCAGCAGTTACTCGCCCACCCTTAACACCGGGGAGCTGTTTTTT. Translated, it gives CASSYSPTLNTGELFF.

In its sample, this clonotype was seen a few times. This chain uses TRBV2 with TRBJ1-2; 9 bases match TRBD1. Losses at the gene ends were 8 bases for V and 8 bases for J; bases not matched to a gene: 12. The CDR3 covers 14 residues. Per germline, CDR1 SNHLY and CDR2 FYNNEI. The CDR3 DNA sequence: TGTGCCAGCGTAAGAACAGGGGGCGCCGGCGGCTACACCTTC. It is translated as CASVRTGGAGGYTF.

In this sample, this clonotype turned up a few times. The rearrangement uses TRBV6-5 and TRBJ2-5; tentative D call: TRBD1 (6 bases). Per the germline V gene, CDR1 is MNHEY and CDR2 is SVGAGI. V lost 6 bases and J 3 bases, leaving 17 bases between the germline ends. This CDR3 contains 15 residues. CDR3 amino acids: CASSPEFYREETQYF. CDR3 coding DNA: TGTGCCAGCAGCCCCGAGTTTTACAGGGAAGAGACCCAGTACTTC.

This clonotype was seen a few times. J is TRBJ2-5 and V is TRBV7-2; 12 bases map to TRBD2. The CDR3 contains 17 residues. V lost 1 base to trimming and J lost 4 bases; unmatched junction nucleotides: 7. Germline V gene data show CDR1 as SGHTA and CDR2 as FQGNSA. The CDR3 is CASSLGLAGERGETQYF. In nucleotides, the CDR3 is TGTGCCAGCAGCTTAGGACTAGCGGGAGAAAGAGGAGAGACCCAGTACTTC.

This clonotype was seen a handful of times. The rearrangement uses TRBV12-3 or TRBV12-4 and TRBJ1-2, with a possible D match to TRBD1 (5 bases). The V gene lost 5 bases and the J gene lost 1 base, with 11 bases spanning the gap. This CDR3 has 14 amino acids. CDR3 region: CASSAGPLNYGYTF. Here the CDR3 DNA reads TGTGCCAGCAGTGCGGGACCTCTTAACTATGGCTACACCTTC.

V gene TRBV9 combines with J gene TRBJ1-1, with TRBD1 as a possible D gene (5 bases). Germline CDR1 reads SGDLS; CDR2 reads YYNGEE. CDR3 length equals 15 residues. Trimming pared 2 bases from V and 6 bases from J, leaving 17 bases between. Here the CDR3 DNA reads TGTGCCAGCAGCGTCACCCAAGGGACCCTGGCTGAAGCTTTCTTT. As protein: CASSVTQGTLAEAFF.

This clonotype was recorded a few times. V and J are TRBV27 and TRBJ2-7; TRBD1 is a possible D gene (6 bases). Trimming took off 6 bases at V and 4 bases at J, with 16 bases between the two ends. The CDR3 extends over 14 amino acids. Germline CDR1 reads MNHEY; CDR2 reads SMNVEV (reference sequence). The CDR3 region is CASSPGTQIYEQYF. CDR3 sequence (DNA): TGTGCCAGCAGCCCCGGGACACAGATTTACGAGCAGTACTTC.

V is TRBV12-3 or TRBV12-4 and J is TRBJ2-5; 8 nucleotides match TRBD2. This CDR3 has 15 amino acids. V shed 4 bases, J shed 7 bases, and the junction held 11 bases outside the gene matches. The DNA of the CDR3 is TGTGCCAGCAGTTCCCCTAGCGGGCTGAAGAGGACCCAGTACTTC. Translating gives CASSSPSGLKRTQYF.

This chain uses TRBV12-3 or TRBV12-4 with TRBJ2-7; TRBD2 matches at 13 bases. Trimming took 5 bases from V and 0 from J; bases not matched to a gene: 4. The CDR3 spans 16 residues. The DNA of the CDR3 is TGTGCCAGCAGTCCCTGGACTAGCGGGAGCTCCTACGAGCAGTACTTC. The encoded protein is CASSPWTSGSSYEQYF.

This clonotype was observed a few times. The CDR3 is CATDVTGPAAQPQHF. The CDR3 region has the DNA TGTGCCACCGATGTAACGGGACCGGCGGCTCAGCCCCAGCATTTT. This rearrangement joins TRBV6-5 to TRBJ1-5, with D perhaps matching TRBD1 (5 bases). CDR3 length: 15 amino acids. Trimming took off 10 bases at V and 6 bases at J, with 22 bases between the two ends. Germline CDR1 reads MNHEY; CDR2 reads SVGAGI.